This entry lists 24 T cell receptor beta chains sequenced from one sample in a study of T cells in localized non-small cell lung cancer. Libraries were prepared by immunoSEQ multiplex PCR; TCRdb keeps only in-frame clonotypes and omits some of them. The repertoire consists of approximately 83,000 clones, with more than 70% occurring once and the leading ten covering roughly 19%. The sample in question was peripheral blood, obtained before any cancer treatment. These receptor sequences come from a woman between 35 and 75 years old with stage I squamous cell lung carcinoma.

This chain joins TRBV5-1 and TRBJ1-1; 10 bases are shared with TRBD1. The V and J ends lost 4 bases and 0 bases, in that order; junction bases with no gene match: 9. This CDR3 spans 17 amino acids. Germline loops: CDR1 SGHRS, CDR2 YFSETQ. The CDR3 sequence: CASSTRTGGGMNTEAFF. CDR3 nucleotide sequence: TGCGCCAGCAGCACTAGGACAGGGGGAGGCATGAACACTGAAGCTTTCTTT.

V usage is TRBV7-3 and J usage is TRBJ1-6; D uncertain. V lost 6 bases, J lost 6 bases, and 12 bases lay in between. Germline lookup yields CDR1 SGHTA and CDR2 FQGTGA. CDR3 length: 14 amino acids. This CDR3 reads CASRAGRSNSPLHF. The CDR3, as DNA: TGTGCCAGCAGGGCTGGGCGGAGTAATTCACCCCTCCACTTT.

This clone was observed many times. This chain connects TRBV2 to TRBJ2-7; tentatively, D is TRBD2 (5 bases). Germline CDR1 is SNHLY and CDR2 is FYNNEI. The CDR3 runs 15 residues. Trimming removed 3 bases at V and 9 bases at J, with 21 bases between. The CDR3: CASSDGRTVTKGQYF. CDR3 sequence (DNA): TGTGCCAGCAGTGATGGGCGGACGGTGACTAAGGGGCAGTACTTC.

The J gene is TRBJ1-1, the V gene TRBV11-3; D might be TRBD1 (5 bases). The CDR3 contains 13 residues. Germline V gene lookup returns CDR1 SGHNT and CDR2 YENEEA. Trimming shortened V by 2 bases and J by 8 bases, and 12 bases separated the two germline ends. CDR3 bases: TGTGCCAGCAGCTTAATTGGAGGGGCGGAAGCTTTCTTT. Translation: CASSLIGGAEAFF.

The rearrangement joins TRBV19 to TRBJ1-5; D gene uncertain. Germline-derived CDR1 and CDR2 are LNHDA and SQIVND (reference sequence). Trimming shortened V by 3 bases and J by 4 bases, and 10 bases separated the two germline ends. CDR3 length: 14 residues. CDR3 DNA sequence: TGTGCCAGTAGTATGTCCAACATGAATCAGCCCCAGCATTTT. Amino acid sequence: CASSMSNMNQPQHF.

The CDR3 reads CASSPGLAGGQGEFF. The CDR3 nucleotides are TGTGCCAGCAGCCCGGGACTAGCGGGGGGGCAGGGGGAGTTCTTC. The genes are TRBV7-2 and TRBJ2-1; 16 bases are shared with TRBD2. Germline values: CDR1 SGHTA, CDR2 FQGNSA. The CDR3 contains 15 residues. With V trimmed by 5 bases and J by 14 bases, 9 bases remained unmatched.

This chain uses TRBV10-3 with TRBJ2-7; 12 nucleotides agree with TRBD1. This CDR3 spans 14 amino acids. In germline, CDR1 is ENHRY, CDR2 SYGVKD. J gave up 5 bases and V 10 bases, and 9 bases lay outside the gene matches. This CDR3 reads CATRAGTGGDEQYF. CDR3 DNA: TGTGCCACTAGGGCCGGGACAGGGGGCGACGAGCAGTACTTC.

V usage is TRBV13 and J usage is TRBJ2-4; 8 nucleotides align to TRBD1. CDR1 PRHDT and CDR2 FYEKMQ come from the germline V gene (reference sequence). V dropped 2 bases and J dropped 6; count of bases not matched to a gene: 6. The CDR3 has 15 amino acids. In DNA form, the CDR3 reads TGTGCCAGCAGCTTACAGGGGGCAAGGGGAAACATTCAGTACTTC. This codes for CASSLQGARGNIQYF.

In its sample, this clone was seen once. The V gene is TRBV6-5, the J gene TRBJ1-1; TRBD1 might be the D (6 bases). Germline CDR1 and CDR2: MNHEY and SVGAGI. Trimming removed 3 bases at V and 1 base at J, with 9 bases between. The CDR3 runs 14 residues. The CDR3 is CASSYSTGNTEAFF. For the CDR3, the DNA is TGTGCCAGCAGTTATTCGACAGGGAACACTGAAGCTTTCTTT.

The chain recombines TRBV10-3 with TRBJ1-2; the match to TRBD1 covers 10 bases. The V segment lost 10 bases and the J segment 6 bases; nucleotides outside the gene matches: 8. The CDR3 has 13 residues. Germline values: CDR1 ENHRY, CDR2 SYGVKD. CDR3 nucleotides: TGTGCCACATTCGGACAGGGGGGGAATGGCTACACCTTC. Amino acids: CATFGQGGNGYTF.

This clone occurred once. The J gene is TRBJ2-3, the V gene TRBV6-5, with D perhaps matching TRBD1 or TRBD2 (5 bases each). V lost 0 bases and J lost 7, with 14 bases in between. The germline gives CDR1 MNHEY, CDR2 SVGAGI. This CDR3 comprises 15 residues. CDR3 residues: CASSYSGDGGHTQYF. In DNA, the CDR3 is TGTGCCAGCAGTTACTCTGGGGACGGAGGCCATACGCAGTATTTT.

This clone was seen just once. This CDR3 reads CASSEYRGTEAFF. CDR3 DNA sequence: TGTGCCAGCAGTGAATACAGAGGGACTGAAGCTTTCTTT. This chain connects TRBV25-1 to TRBJ1-1; D uncertain. The germline V gene has CDR1 MGHDK and CDR2 SYGVNS. Trimming took off 0 bases at V and 5 bases at J, with 7 bases between the two ends. CDR3 length equals 13 residues.

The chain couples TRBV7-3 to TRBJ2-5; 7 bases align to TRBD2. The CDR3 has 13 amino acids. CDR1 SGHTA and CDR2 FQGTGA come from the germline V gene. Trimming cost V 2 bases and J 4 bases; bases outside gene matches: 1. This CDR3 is CASSLGTTETQYF. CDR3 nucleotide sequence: TGTGCCAGCAGCTTAGGGACTACAGAGACCCAGTACTTC.

CDR3 sequence: CASSYTGRAIGELFF. CDR3 nucleotides: TGTGCCAGCAGTTACACGGGACGGGCGATCGGGGAGCTGTTTTTT. The V gene is TRBV6-6, the J gene TRBJ2-2, with D possibly being TRBD1 or TRBD2 (5 bases each). The CDR3 sequence is 15 residues long. The V gene's germline CDR1 is MNHNY and CDR2 SVGAGI (reference sequence). The ends were cut back, 2 bases at V and 7 bases at J, with 14 bases in the middle.

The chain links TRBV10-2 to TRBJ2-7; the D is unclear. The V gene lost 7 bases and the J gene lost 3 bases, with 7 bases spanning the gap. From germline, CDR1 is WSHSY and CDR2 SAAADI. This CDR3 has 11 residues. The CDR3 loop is CASMDGYEQYF. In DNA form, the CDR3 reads TGCGCCAGCATGGACGGCTACGAGCAGTACTTC.

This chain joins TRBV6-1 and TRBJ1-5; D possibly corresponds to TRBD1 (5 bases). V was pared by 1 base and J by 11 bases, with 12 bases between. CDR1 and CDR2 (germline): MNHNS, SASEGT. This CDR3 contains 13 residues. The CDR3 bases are TGTGCCAGCAGTGAAGAGGAAGGGGTGTCCCAGCATTTT. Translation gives CASSEEEGVSQHF.

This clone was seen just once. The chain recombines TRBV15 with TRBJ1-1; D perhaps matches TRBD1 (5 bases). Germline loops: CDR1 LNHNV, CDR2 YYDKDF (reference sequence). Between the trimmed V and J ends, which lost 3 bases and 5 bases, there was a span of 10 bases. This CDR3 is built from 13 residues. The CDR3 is CATSRGPGTEAFF. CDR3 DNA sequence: TGTGCCACCAGCAGGGGACCGGGTACTGAAGCTTTCTTT. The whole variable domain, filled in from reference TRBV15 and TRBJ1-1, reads DAMVIQNPRYQVTQFGKPVTLSCSQTLNHNVMYWYQQKSSQAPKLLFHYYDKDFNNEADTPDNFQSRRPNTSFCFLDIRSPGLGDTAMYLCATSRGPGTEAFFGQGTRLTVV.

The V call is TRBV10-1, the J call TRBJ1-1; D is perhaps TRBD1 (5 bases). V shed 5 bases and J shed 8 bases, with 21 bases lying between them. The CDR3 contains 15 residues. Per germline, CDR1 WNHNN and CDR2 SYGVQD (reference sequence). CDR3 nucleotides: TGCGCCAGCAGTCTCTCATTGGGACCGCGGCGAGAAGCTTTCTTT. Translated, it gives CASSLSLGPRREAFF.

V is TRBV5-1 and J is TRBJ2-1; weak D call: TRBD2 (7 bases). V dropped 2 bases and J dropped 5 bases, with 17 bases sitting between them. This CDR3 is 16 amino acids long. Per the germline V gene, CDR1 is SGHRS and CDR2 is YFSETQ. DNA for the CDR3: TGCGCCAGCAGCTTTATGTCGGGGGGCCAGAACAATGAGCAGTTCTTC. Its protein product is CASSFMSGGQNNEQFF.

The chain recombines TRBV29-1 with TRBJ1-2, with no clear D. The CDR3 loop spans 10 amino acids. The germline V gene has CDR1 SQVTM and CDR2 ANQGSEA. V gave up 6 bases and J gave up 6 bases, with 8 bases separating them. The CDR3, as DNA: TGCAGCGTCTGGGTTAATGGCTACACCTTC. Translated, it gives CSVWVNGYTF.

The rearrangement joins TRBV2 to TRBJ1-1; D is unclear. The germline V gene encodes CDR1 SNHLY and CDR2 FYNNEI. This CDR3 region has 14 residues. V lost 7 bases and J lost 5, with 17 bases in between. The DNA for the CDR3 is TGTGCCAGCACCGAAAACCGGTGGGAGACTGAAGCTTTCTTT. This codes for CASTENRWETEAFF.

CDR3 residues: CASSRGQSSGNTIYF. The CDR3 DNA reads TGTGCCAGCAGCCGAGGACAGAGCTCTGGAAACACCATATATTTT. This rearrangement joins TRBV5-4 to TRBJ1-3; tentatively, D is TRBD1 (6 bases). V was clipped by 4 bases and J by 0 bases, with 11 bases between them. Per germline, CDR1 SGHNT and CDR2 YYREEE (reference sequence). The CDR3 has 15 amino acids.

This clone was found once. The CDR3 DNA follows: TGTGCCTGGAGTCCACCTAGCCACCAAGAGACCCAGTACTTC. Amino acid sequence: CAWSPPSHQETQYF. The genes are TRBV30 and TRBJ2-5; D might be TRBD2 (5 bases). CDR1 is GTSNPN and CDR2 is SVGIG in the germline V gene (reference sequence). The CDR3 contains 14 residues. Trimming removed 2 bases at V and 0 bases at J, with 10 bases between.

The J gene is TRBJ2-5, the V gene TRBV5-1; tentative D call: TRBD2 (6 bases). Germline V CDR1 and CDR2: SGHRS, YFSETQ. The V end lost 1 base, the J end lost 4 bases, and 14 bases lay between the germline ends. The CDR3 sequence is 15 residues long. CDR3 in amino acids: CASSLRRGVSETQYF. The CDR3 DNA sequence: TGCGCCAGCAGCTTGCGGAGGGGAGTTTCAGAGACCCAGTACTTC.